These 9 T cell receptor beta chains came from one sample sequenced in a study of T-cell memory formation after mild COVID-19 (dated by TCRdb to the early 2020s). Library method: 5' RACE. The sequencer listed for this sample is Illumina NovaSeq 6000. TCRdb trimmed the raw reads at Q25, called clones with MiXCR and kept productive beta chains. Rows with a matching CDR3 protein are joined into one entry that keeps the most common DNA and genes. The sample table holds about 240,000 distinct CDR3 sequences, of which roughly 9.4% were seen once. In total, the top ten clones hold around a fifth of the sample. The sequenced sample consisted of PBMCs or a T cell subset sorted from them (not recorded which). The receptors come from a man younger than 35 who had mild COVID-19 (a few samples of this study predate the infection). The sample titles of this study are shuffled in the database, so cell type and time point are left out; the donor was told from shared clones.

This clonotype was detected only a few times. The rearrangement joins TRBV4-1 to TRBJ2-7, with D uncertain. Germline assignment: CDR1 MGHRA and CDR2 YSYEKL. The ends were cut back, 6 bases at V and 4 bases at J, with 19 bases in the middle. The CDR3 has 15 amino acids. The CDR3 sequence: CASSRSDGLPYEQYF. The CDR3 region has the DNA TGCGCCAGCAGTCGCTCGGACGGCCTCCCGTACGAGCAGTACTTC.

The chain employs TRBV6-5 and TRBJ1-1; the D gene is possibly TRBD1 (6 bases). The V end lost 5 bases, the J end lost 0 bases, and 7 bases lay between the germline ends. CDR1 and CDR2 (germline): MNHEY, SVGAGI. The CDR3 extends over 13 amino acids. CDR3: CASSRTVNTEAFF. CDR3 in DNA: TGTGCCAGCAGTCGGACAGTGAACACTGAAGCTTTCTTT.

This clonotype came up a few times. The V and J genes are TRBV20-1 and TRBJ2-3, with D unclear. Germline values: CDR1 DFQATT, CDR2 SNEGSKA (reference sequence). The V gene lost 0 bases and the J gene lost 2 bases, with 9 bases spanning the gap. CDR3 length: 14 amino acids. The CDR3 DNA sequence: TGCAGTGCTAGAGATGGCAGAAACACAGATACGCAGTATTTT. This sequence encodes CSARDGRNTDTQYF.

The chain links TRBV5-1 to TRBJ1-1; TRBD1 is a possible D gene (5 bases). The CDR3 runs to 14 residues. V was cut by 4 bases and J by 0 bases, with 10 bases left in between. The germline CDR1 and CDR2 sequences are SGHRS and YFSETQ. In DNA form, the CDR3 reads TGCGCCAGCAGCCCGGACAAGATGAACACTGAAGCTTTCTTT. Its protein product is CASSPDKMNTEAFF.

The V and J genes are TRBV7-6 and TRBJ2-7, with D uncertain. The germline gives CDR1 SGHVS, CDR2 FNYEAQ. V lost 1 base and J lost 7, with 11 bases in between. The CDR3 consists of 13 residues. The CDR3 bases are TGTGCCAGCAGCTTAGAGGTCACCCTGGAGCAGTACTTC. Protein sequence: CASSLEVTLEQYF.

The rearrangement links TRBV7-8 to TRBJ1-4; the match to TRBD1 covers 7 bases. CDR1 and CDR2 from the germline V gene are SGHVS and FQNEAQ. The CDR3 is 16 amino acids. V shed 4 bases and J 7 bases; nucleotides not matched to a gene: 12. Here the CDR3 reads CASSYRGPGQTEKLFF. CDR3 DNA sequence: TGTGCCAGCAGCTATCGCGGACCGGGACAGACTGAAAAACTGTTTTTT. Looking up the rest from reference TRBV7-8 and TRBJ1-4 gives the full variable domain: GAGVSQSPRYKVAKRGQDVALRCDPISGHVSLFWYQQALGQGPEFLTYFQNEAQLDKSGLPSDRFFAERPEGSVSTLKIQRTQQEDSAVYLCASSYRGPGQTEKLFFGSGTQLSVL.

This clonotype was seen a few times. The chain uses TRBV9 and TRBJ2-1; tentatively, D is TRBD1 (6 bases). The CDR3 contains 15 residues. V gave up 3 bases and J gave up 8 bases, with 18 bases separating them. Germline V gene data show CDR1 as SGDLS and CDR2 as YYNGEE. The CDR3 loop is CASSASGAGFDEQFF. The CDR3 DNA reads TGTGCCAGCAGCGCATCAGGGGCTGGATTTGATGAGCAGTTCTTC.

At least ten counts were recorded for this clonotype. V and J are TRBV7-9 and TRBJ1-5; TRBD1 matches at 9 bases. Looked up from germline, CDR1 is SEHNR and CDR2 is FQNEAQ (reference sequence). This CDR3 spans 15 amino acids. The V and J ends lost 6 bases and 4 bases, in that order; junction bases with no gene match: 7. The CDR3 region is CASSLGQGRNQPQHF. The CDR3 coding sequence is TGTGCCAGCAGTCTGGGACAGGGAAGGAATCAGCCCCAGCATTTT.

The J gene is TRBJ2-3, the V gene TRBV3-1; D gene ambiguous. The germline V gene has CDR1 LGHDT and CDR2 YNNKEL (reference sequence). This CDR3 spans 14 amino acids. Trimming left V 0 bases short and J 4 bases short, with 8 bases between. This CDR3 is CASSQDLWSDTQYF. In nucleotides, the CDR3 is TGTGCCAGCAGCCAAGATTTGTGGTCAGATACGCAGTATTTT.